Presented here are 2 T cell receptor beta chains from one specimen sequenced in a study of shared clonotypes between healthy human individuals. Terminally differentiated effector memory CD45RA+ cells were left out of the naive CD8 fraction, which was CD45RO-negative and positively selected for CCR7. The table came from immunoSEQ multiplex PCR; TCRdb's copy has only in-frame clones and leaves some out. The sample contains about 680,000 clones, roughly nine tenths of which appear only once. Sequencing was carried out using naive CD8+ T cells sorted from blood. Every receptor here comes from a man aged 25-45 years in good health.

The chain carries TRBV27 and TRBJ2-3, with 10 nucleotides matching TRBD2. From germline, CDR1 is MNHEY and CDR2 SMNVEV (reference sequence). The CDR3 is 15 residues long. The J segment lost 4 bases and the V segment lost 5 bases, leaving 6 bases of the junction unmatched. The CDR3 sequence: CASSPSGSLSDTQYF. The CDR3 DNA reads as TGTGCCAGCAGTCCTAGCGGGAGCTTGTCAGATACGCAGTATTTT.

The chain uses TRBV5-1 and TRBJ2-2, with D tentatively TRBD1 (6 bases). Per germline, CDR1 SGHRS and CDR2 YFSETQ. The length of the CDR3 is 13 residues. V dropped 3 bases and J dropped 3 bases, with 6 bases sitting between them. For the CDR3, the DNA is TGCGCCAGCAGCTCAGGGGACACCGGGGAGCTGTTTTTT. This translates into CASSSGDTGELFF. The full variable domain, rest sourced from reference TRBV5-1 and TRBJ2-2, is KAGVTQTPRYLIKTRGQQVTLSCSPISGHRSVSWYQQTPGQGLQFLFEYFSETQRNKGNFPGRFSGRQFSNSRSEMNVSTLELGDSALYLCASSSGDTGELFFGEGSRLTVL.